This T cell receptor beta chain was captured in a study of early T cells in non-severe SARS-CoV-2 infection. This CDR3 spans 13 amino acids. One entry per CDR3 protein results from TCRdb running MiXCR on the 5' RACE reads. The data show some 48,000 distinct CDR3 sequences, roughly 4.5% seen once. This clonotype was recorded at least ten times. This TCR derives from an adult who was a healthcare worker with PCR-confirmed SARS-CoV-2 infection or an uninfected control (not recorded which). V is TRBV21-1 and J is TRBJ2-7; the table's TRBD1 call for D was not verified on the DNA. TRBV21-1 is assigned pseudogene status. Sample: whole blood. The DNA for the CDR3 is TGTGCCAGCAGCAAAAGTGGGGGCGACGAGCAGTACTTC. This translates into CASSKSGGDEQYF.